The rows below give T cell receptor beta chains drawn from one sample of a study of lymphopenia after photon versus proton radiotherapy. The table came from immunoSEQ multiplex PCR; TCRdb's copy has only in-frame clones and leaves some out. The data contain tens of thousands of clones, around 88% of them singletons. The specimen comprised peripheral blood, sampled from a patient treated with proton-based radiotherapy. The receptors shown here come from a man aged 55 to 70 with pancreatic cancer. The CDR3 runs from the conserved cysteine through the conserved F or W. The D gene is left open where the match is weak. Clone size is stated in some rows and not others, as once, few, many or a class when expanded.

abundance	d_gene	j_gene	v_gene	CDR3aa	CDR3nt
.	TRBD1	TRBJ1-5	TRBV19	CASSDRGSYNQPQHF	TGTGCCAGTAGCGACAGGGGCTCCTATAATCAGCCCCAGCATTTT
.	.	TRBJ2-1	TRBV18	CASSPSGVSYNEQFF	TGTGCCAGCTCCCCCTCCGGAGTCTCCTACAATGAGCAGTTCTTC
.	.	TRBJ2-5	TRBV6-4	CASSDRETQYF	TGTGCCAGCAGTGACAGAGAGACCCAGTACTTC
.	.	TRBJ2-5	TRBV6-1	CASEGTLYQETQYF	TGTGCCAGTGAGGGGACTTTGTACCAAGAGACCCAGTACTTC
.	TRBD1	TRBJ2-2	TRBV13	CASRDLAGTGANTGELFF	TGTGCCAGCAGAGATCTGGCCGGGACAGGAGCGAACACCGGGGAGCTGTTTTTT
few	.	TRBJ1-2	TRBV11-2	CASSSRRTNYGYTF	TGTGCCAGCAGCTCCCGCAGGACTAACTATGGCTACACCTTC
.	TRBD2	TRBJ2-3	TRBV5-1	CASSPRLAADTQYF	TGCGCCAGCAGCCCCCGACTAGCGGCAGATACGCAGTATTTT
.	TRBD1	TRBJ2-7	TRBV4-3	CASSQTRTNWYRGSDEQYF	TGCGCCAGCAGCCAAACCCGGACCAACTGGTACAGGGGGTCAGACGAGCAGTACTTC
.	.	TRBJ1-4	TRBV15	CATSRDRDITLFF	TGTGCCACCAGCAGAGATCGGGACATTACTCTGTTTTTT
.	.	TRBJ2-5	TRBV11-3	CASSLDYSQETQYF	TGTGCCAGCAGCTTAGATTACAGCCAAGAGACCCAGTACTTC
.	TRBD2	TRBJ2-3	TRBV2	CASSEVFPGLDTDTQYF	TGTGCCAGCAGTGAAGTCTTTCCGGGACTAGACACAGATACGCAGTATTTT
.	.	TRBJ2-2	TRBV18	CASSPKTGSTGELFF	TGTGCCAGCTCACCAAAAACGGGGTCAACCGGGGAGCTGTTTTTT
.	TRBD2	TRBJ2-7	TRBV6-6	CASSTGLAASLKYF	TGTGCCAGCAGCACGGGACTAGCGGCCTCCCTGAAGTACTTC
.	.	TRBJ2-4	TRBV4-1	CASSPDSGGVAKNIQYF	TGCGCCAGCAGCCCCGACTCCGGTGGGGTAGCCAAAAACATTCAGTACTTC
.	TRBD1	TRBJ1-4	TRBV27	CASRGNRGGREKLFF	TGTGCCAGCAGGGGGAACAGGGGGGGCCGTGAAAAACTGTTTTTT
.	.	TRBJ1-1	TRBV18	CASSLRGGDTEAFF	TGTGCCAGCTCCCTCCGAGGTGGGGACACTGAAGCTTTCTTT
.	.	TRBJ2-7	TRBV5-6	CASSLTGRNYEQYF	TGTGCCAGCAGCTTGACGGGACGGAACTACGAGCAGTACTTC
.	.	TRBJ2-7	TRBV28	CASRSARRYEQYF	TGTGCCAGCAGGTCCGCGAGGAGATACGAGCAGTACTTC
once	.	TRBJ1-3	TRBV6-5	CASSYSTTGSGNTIYF	TGTGCCAGCAGTTACTCGACGACCGGCTCTGGAAACACCATATATTTT
.	.	TRBJ1-1	TRBV5-4	CASSFRGGGHTEAFF	TGTGCCAGCAGCTTCCGGGGTGGGGGGCACACTGAAGCTTTCTTT
.	.	TRBJ2-1	TRBV19	CASSTSFFRMDEQFF	TGTGCCAGTAGTACCTCGTTCTTTCGGATGGATGAGCAGTTCTTC
once	.	TRBJ2-7	TRBV4-2	CASSRAVGTSGAYEQYF	TGTGCCAGCAGCCGAGCGGTTGGGACAAGTGGGGCTTACGAGCAGTACTTC
.	TRBD1	TRBJ1-5	TRBV6-1	CASSTQGSGQPQHF	TGTGCCAGCAGTACACAGGGGTCGGGACAGCCCCAGCATTTT
.	.	TRBJ2-5	TRBV20-1	CSGRGQETQYF	TGCAGTGGGCGGGGTCAAGAGACCCAGTACTTC
.	TRBD2	TRBJ2-7	TRBV7-9	CASSYLAGEQYF	TGTGCCAGCAGCTACCTAGCGGGAGAGCAGTACTTC
.	TRBD1	TRBJ2-3	TRBV7-6	CASSAPRTGKRDTQYF	TGTGCCAGCAGCGCCCCCCGGACAGGGAAGAGGGATACGCAGTATTTT
.	.	TRBJ1-5	TRBV2	CASRLGQPQHF	TGTGCCAGCAGGTTGGGTCAGCCCCAGCATTTT
.	.	TRBJ2-5	TRBV18	CASSPKKETQYF	TGTGCCAGCTCACCAAAGAAGGAGACCCAGTACTTC
.	.	TRBJ2-1	TRBV7-2	CASSLASGTYNEQFF	TGTGCCAGCAGCTTAGCTAGCGGAACTTACAATGAGCAGTTCTTC
.	TRBD1	TRBJ1-4	TRBV7-9	CASSPGTGVNEKLFF	TGTGCCAGCAGCCCCGGGACAGGGGTTAATGAAAAACTGTTTTTT
.	TRBD2	TRBJ2-7	TRBV4-2	CASSQGEEREAYEQYF	TGTGCCAGCAGCCAGGGGGAGGAGCGGGAGGCCTACGAGCAGTACTTC
.	TRBD1	TRBJ2-7	TRBV5-6	CASSPRTGVNYEQYF	TGTGCCAGCAGCCCCCGGACAGGGGTTAACTACGAGCAGTACTTC
.	.	TRBJ2-5	TRBV9	CASSPAVRGGRETQYF	TGTGCCAGCAGCCCCGCGGTAAGGGGAGGACGAGAGACCCAGTACTTC
few	TRBD1	TRBJ2-2	TRBV11-2	CASSLVRGRRNTGELFF	TGTGCCAGCAGCTTAGTCAGGGGGCGGAGGAACACCGGGGAGCTGTTTTTT
.	.	TRBJ2-7	TRBV9	CASSTRELGYEQYF	TGTGCCAGCAGCACCCGGGAGCTTGGCTACGAGCAGTACTTC
.	.	TRBJ2-3	TRBV11-3	CASSPTKTRDTQYF	TGTGCCAGCAGCCCCACGAAAACAAGAGATACGCAGTATTTT
.	TRBD1	TRBJ2-3	TRBV7-9	CASSLGRGTTDTQYF	TGTGCCAGCAGCTTGGGCAGGGGGACCACAGATACGCAGTATTTT
.	.	TRBJ2-2	TRBV6-1	CASKGSSNTGELFF	TGTGCCAGCAAAGGGTCATCGAACACCGGGGAGCTGTTTTTT
.	TRBD2	TRBJ2-3	TRBV11-2	CASSRGLAGVSSTDTQYF	TGTGCCAGCAGCAGGGGACTAGCGGGCGTATCTAGCACAGATACGCAGTATTTT
.	.	TRBJ2-7	TRBV27	CASKKGLFGEQYF	TGTGCCAGCAAGAAAGGCCTCTTTGGCGAGCAGTACTTC
.	.	TRBJ2-7	TRBV5-1	CASSPTREGPYEQYF	TGCGCCAGCAGCCCCACACGCGAGGGGCCTTACGAGCAGTACTTC
.	.	TRBJ2-2	TRBV5-4	CASRMGAANTGELFF	TGTGCCAGCAGGATGGGAGCGGCTAACACCGGGGAGCTGTTTTTT
.	TRBD2	TRBJ2-7	TRBV14	CASSQGLAGVYEQYF	TGTGCCAGCAGCCAAGGACTAGCGGGAGTCTACGAGCAGTACTTC
.	.	TRBJ2-1	TRBV18	CASSRLVARSSYNEQFF	TGTGCCAGCTCACGGCTGGTAGCTCGGAGCTCCTACAATGAGCAGTTCTTC
.	.	TRBJ2-5	TRBV28	CASSLLAGPTQETQYF	TGTGCCAGCAGTTTATTGGCAGGGCCGACCCAAGAGACCCAGTACTTC
.	.	TRBJ2-5	TRBV19	CASSIGGRLQETQYF	TGTGCCAGTAGTATAGGTGGACGGCTACAAGAGACCCAGTACTTC
.	.	TRBJ2-7	TRBV11-2	CASSLGGRYEQYF	TGTGCCAGCAGCTTAGGTGGTCGCTACGAGCAGTACTTC
.	.	TRBJ1-1	TRBV19	CASSLLPRTEAFF	TGTGCCAGTTCTCTATTGCCCCGAACTGAAGCTTTCTTT